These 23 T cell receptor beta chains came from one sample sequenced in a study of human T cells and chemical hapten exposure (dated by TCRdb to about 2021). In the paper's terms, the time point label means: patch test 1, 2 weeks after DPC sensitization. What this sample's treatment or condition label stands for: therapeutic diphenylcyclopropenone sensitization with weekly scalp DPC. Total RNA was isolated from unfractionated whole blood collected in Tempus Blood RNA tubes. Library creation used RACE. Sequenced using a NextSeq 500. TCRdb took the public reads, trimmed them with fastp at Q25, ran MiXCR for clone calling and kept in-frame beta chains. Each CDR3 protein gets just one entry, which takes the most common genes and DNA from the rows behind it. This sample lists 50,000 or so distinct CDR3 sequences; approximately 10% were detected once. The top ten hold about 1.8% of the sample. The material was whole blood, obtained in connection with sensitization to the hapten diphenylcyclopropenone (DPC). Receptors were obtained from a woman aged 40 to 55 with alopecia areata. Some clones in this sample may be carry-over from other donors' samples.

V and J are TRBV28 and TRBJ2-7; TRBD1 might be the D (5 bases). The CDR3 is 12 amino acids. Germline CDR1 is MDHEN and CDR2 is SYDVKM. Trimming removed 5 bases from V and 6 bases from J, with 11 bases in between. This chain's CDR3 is CASSTQTAEQYF. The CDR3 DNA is TGTGCCAGCAGTACCCAGACAGCCGAGCAGTACTTC.

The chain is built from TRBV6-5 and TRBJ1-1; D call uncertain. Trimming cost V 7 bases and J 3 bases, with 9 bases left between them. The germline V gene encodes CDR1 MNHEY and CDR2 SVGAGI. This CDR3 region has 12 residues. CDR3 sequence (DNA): TGTGCCAGCACCTCCATGGACACTGAAGCTTTCTTT. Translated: CASTSMDTEAFF.

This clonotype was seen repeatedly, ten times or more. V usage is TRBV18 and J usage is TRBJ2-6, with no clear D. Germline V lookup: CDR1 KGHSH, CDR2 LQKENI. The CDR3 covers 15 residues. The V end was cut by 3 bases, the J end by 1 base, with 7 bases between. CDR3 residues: CASSPETSGANVLTF. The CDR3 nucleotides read TGTGCCAGCTCACCTGAGACGTCTGGGGCCAACGTCCTGACTTTC.

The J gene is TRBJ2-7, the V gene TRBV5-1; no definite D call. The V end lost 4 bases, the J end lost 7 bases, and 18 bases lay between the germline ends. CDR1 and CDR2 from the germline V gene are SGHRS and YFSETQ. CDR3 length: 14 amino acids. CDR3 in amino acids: CASSPGDHLGEQYF. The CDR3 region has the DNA TGCGCCAGCAGCCCCGGAGATCACCTGGGGGAGCAGTACTTC.

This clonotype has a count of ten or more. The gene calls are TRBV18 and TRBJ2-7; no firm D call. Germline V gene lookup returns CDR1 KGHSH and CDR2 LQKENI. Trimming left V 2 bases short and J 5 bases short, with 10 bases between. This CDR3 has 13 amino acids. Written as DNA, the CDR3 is TGTGCCAGCTCACCAAATAGTCTGGACGAGCAGTACTTC. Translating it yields CASSPNSLDEQYF. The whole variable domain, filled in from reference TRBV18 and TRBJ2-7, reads NAGVMQNPRHLVRRRGQEARLRCSPMKGHSHVYWYRQLPEEGLKFMVYLQKENIIDESGMPKERFSAEFPKEGPSILRIQQVVRGDSAAYFCASSPNSLDEQYFGPGTRLTVT.

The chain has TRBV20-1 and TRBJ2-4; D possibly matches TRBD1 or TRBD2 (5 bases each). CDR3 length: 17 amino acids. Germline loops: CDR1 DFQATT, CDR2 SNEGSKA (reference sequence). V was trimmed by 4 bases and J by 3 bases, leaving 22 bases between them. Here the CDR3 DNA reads TGCAGTGCTAAGGACATAGAAGAGGGATTCGGCAAAAACATTCAGTACTTC. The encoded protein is CSAKDIEEGFGKNIQYF.

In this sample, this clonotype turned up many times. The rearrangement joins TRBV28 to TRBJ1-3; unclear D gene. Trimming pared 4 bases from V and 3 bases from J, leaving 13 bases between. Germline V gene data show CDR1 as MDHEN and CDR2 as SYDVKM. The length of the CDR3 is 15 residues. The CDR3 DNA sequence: TGTGCCAGCAGTTCCCCGCAGCCCATTGGAAACACCATATATTTT. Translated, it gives CASSSPQPIGNTIYF.

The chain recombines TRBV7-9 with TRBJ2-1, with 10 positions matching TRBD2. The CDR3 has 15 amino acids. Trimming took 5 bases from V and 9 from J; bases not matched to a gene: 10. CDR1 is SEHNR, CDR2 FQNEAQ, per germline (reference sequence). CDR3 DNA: TGTGCCAGCAGCCGCAGCGGGAGGGCTAGGTTTGAGCAGTTCTTC. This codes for CASSRSGRARFEQFF.

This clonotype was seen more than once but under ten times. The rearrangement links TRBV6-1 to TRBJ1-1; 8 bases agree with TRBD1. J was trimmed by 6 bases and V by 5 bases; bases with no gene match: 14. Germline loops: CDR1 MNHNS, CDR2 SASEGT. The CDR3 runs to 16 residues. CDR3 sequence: CASSSLPGQVFPEAFF. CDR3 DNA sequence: TGTGCCAGCAGTTCCCTTCCGGGACAGGTTTTTCCTGAAGCTTTCTTT.

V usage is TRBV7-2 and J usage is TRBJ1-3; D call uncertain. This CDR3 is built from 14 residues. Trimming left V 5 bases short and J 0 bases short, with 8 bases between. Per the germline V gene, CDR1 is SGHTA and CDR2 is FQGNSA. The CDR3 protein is CASSLTASGNTIYF. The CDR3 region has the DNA TGTGCCAGCAGCCTGACCGCCTCTGGAAACACCATATATTTT.

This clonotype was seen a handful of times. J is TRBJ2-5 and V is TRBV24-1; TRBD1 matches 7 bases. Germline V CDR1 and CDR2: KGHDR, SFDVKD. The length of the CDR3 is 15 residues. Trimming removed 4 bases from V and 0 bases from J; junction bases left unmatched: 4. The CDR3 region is CATSDPDRYQETQYF. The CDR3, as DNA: TGTGCCACCAGTGACCCGGACAGGTACCAAGAGACCCAGTACTTC.

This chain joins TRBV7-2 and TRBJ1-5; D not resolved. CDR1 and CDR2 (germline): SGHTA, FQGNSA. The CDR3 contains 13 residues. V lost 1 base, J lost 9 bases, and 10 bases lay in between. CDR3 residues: CASSLEGVRPQHF. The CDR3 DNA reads TGTGCCAGCAGCTTAGAAGGAGTCCGGCCCCAGCATTTT.

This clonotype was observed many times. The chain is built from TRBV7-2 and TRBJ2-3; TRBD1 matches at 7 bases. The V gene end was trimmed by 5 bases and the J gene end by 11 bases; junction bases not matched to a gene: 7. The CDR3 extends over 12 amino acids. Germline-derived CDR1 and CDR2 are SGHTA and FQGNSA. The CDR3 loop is CASSPWTGEQYF. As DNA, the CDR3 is TGTGCCAGCAGCCCCTGGACAGGAGAGCAGTATTTT.

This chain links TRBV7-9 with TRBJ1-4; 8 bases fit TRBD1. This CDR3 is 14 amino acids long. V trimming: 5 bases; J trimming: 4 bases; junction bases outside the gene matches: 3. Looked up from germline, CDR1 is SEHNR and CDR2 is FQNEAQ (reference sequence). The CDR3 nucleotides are TGTGCCAGCAGCCGCGGACAGGGTAATGAAAAACTGTTTTTT. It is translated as CASSRGQGNEKLFF.

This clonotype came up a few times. The CDR3 reads CASSASTLRDTQYF. The CDR3 DNA sequence: TGTGCCAGCAGTGCGAGCACCCTGAGAGATACGCAGTATTTT. The V gene is TRBV12-3 or TRBV12-4, the J gene TRBJ2-3; D gene uncertain. The CDR3 covers 14 residues. Trimming shortened V by 5 bases and J by 5 bases, and 14 bases separated the two germline ends.

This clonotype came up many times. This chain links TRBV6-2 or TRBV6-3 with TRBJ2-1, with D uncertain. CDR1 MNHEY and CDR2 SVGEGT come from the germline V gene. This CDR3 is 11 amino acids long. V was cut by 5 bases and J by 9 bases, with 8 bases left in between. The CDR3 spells CASSPRIEQFF. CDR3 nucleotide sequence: TGTGCCAGCAGTCCCAGGATTGAGCAGTTCTTC.

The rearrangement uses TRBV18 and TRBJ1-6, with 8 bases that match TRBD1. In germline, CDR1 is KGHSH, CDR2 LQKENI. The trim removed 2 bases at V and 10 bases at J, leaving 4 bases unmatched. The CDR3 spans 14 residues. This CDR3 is CASSPTGGVSPLHF. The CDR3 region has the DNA TGTGCCAGCTCACCAACAGGGGGGGTGTCACCCCTCCACTTT. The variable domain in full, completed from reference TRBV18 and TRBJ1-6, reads NAGVMQNPRHLVRRRGQEARLRCSPMKGHSHVYWYRQLPEEGLKFMVYLQKENIIDESGMPKERFSAEFPKEGPSILRIQQVVRGDSAAYFCASSPTGGVSPLHFGNGTRLTVT.

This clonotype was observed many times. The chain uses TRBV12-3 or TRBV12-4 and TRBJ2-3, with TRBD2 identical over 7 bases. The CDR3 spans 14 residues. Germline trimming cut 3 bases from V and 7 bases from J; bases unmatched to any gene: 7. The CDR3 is CASSLGGELHTQYF. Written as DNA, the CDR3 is TGTGCCAGCAGTTTGGGAGGGGAGCTCCATACGCAGTATTTT.

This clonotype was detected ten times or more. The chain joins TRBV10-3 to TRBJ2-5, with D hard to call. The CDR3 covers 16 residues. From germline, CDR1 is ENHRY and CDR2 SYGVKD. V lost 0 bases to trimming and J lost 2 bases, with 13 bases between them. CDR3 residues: CAISESSALIQETQYF. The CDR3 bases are TGTGCCATCAGTGAGTCGTCCGCCCTTATTCAAGAGACCCAGTACTTC.

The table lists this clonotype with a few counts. The CDR3 sequence is CASSVGYGYEQYF. The CDR3 coding sequence is TGTGCCAGCAGCGTAGGATACGGATACGAGCAGTACTTC. The V call is TRBV9, the J call TRBJ2-7, with D uncertain. Germline V gene sequence: CDR1 SGDLS, CDR2 YYNGEE. The CDR3 spans 13 residues. V was pared by 0 bases and J by 4 bases, with 8 bases between. Using reference TRBV9 and TRBJ2-7 for the parts outside the CDR3, the full variable domain is DSGVTQTPKHLITATGQRVTLRCSPRSGDLSVYWYQQSLDQGLQFLIQYYNGEERAKGNILERFSAQQFPDLHSELNLSSLELGDSALYFCASSVGYGYEQYFGPGTRLTVT.

CDR3 residues: CASRAFRGTDTQYF. The CDR3 DNA reads TGCGCCAGTAGGGCCTTCCGGGGCACAGATACGCAGTATTTT. This sequence joins TRBV10-2 and TRBJ2-3, with D unclear. The CDR3 is made up of 14 amino acids. V was pared by 9 bases and J by 1 base, with 14 bases between. Germline V gives CDR1 WSHSY, CDR2 SAAADI.

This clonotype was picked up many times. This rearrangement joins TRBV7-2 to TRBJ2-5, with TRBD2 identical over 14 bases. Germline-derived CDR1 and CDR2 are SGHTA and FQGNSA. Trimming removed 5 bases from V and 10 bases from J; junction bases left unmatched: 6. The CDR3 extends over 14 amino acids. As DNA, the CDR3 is TGTGCCAGCAGCCCCCCCGGGACTAGCGGGGGCCAGTACTTC. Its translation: CASSPPGTSGGQYF. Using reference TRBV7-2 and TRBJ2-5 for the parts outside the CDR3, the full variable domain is GAGVSQSPSNKVTEKGKDVELRCDPISGHTALYWYRQSLGQGLEFLIYFQGNSAPDKSGLPSDRFSAERTGGSVSTLTIQRTQQEDSAVYLCASSPPGTSGGQYFGPGTRLLVL.

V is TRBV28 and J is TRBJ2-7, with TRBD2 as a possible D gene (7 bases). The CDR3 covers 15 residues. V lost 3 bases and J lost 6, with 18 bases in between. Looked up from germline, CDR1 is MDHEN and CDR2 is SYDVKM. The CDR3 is CASSFGGGLNGEQYF. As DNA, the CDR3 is TGTGCCAGCAGTTTTGGGGGGGGCCTCAACGGCGAGCAGTACTTC. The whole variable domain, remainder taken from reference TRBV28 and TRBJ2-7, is DVKVTQSSRYLVKRTGEKVFLECVQDMDHENMFWYRQDPGLGLRLIYFSYDVKMKEKGDIPEGYSVSREKKERFSLILESASTNQTSMYLCASSFGGGLNGEQYFGPGTRLTVT.